The source of this T cell receptor (beta chain) is a study of T cells expressing NK-cell markers. Study context: The TCR beta repertoires were obtained from sorted CD3+CD56+NKG2C+, CD3+CD56+NKG2C- and CD3+CD56-NKG2C+ T cells. Among eight sequenced donors, seven carried HCMV seropositivity while one was seronegative.

The CDR3 runs 16 residues. CDR1 is SGHRS and CDR2 is YFSETQ in the germline V gene. With UMIs, 5'RACE template switching was used to make TCR beta cDNA. TCRdb re-called the 5' RACE reads and shows each CDR3 protein once, DNA omitted. Its table records roughly 350,000 distinct CDR3 sequences. What was sequenced was blood T cells: a sorted CD56 or NKG2C T cell subset, CD4+ or CD8+ T cells, or bulk PBMC T cells (not recorded which). The receptor was derived from a man between 18 and 69 years old in good health. The chain has TRBV5-1 and TRBJ2-2; TCRdb names TRBD1, which stays unverified in the absence of DNA. CDR3 loop: CASSVNRVLNTGELFF.